This T cell receptor (beta chain) was identified in a study of Ad26.COV2.S vaccination and SARS-CoV-2 variants. General observations from the study: Responses of T cells in total may have been underestimated by the TCR breadth and depth analyses.

Assay: immunoSEQ multiplex PCR; the TCRdb copy retains only in-frame clones and omits some. This sample has 300,000 to 400,000 clones, with about 86% found just once. On this clone: Its antigen is unknown.

Treatment here: roughly 18 received Ad26.COV2.S at low or high dose, single or two shots; about 5 received placebo; per-sample allocation not given. Each sample was drawn 63 days after the first injection (of vaccine or placebo). This adult donor, from Boston, was 18-55 years old. Trimming cost V 4 bases and J 0 bases, with 10 bases left between them. This CDR3 spans 15 amino acids. Looked up from germline, CDR1 is LNHDA and CDR2 is SQIVND (reference sequence). This chain joins TRBV19 and TRBJ2-1; D is perhaps TRBD1 or TRBD2 (5 bases each). The clonotype originates from a person between 18 and 59 years old who received the Ad26.COV2.S COVID-19 vaccine or a placebo. Source: peripheral blood, taken in a trial of Ad26.COV2.S vaccine versus placebo. The CDR3 here is CASSTPGRSYNEQFF. The CDR3 nucleotides read TGTGCCAGTAGTACCCCGGGACGCTCCTACAATGAGCAGTTCTTC.